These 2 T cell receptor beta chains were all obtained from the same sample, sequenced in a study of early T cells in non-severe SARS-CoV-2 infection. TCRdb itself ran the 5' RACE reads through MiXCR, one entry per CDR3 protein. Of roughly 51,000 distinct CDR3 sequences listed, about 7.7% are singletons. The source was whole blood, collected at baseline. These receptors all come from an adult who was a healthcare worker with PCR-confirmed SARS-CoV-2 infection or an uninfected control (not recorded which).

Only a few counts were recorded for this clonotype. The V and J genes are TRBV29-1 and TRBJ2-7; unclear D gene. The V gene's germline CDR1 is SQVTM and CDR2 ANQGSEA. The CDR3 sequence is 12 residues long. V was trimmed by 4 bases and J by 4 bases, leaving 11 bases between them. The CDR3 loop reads CSVGGTLYEQYF. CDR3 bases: TGCAGCGTTGGAGGCACCCTTTACGAGCAGTACTTC.

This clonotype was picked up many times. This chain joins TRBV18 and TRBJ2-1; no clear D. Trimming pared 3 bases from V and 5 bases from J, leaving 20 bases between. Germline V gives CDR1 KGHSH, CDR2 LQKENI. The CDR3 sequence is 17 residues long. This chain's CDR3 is CASSPPLARSPHNEQFF. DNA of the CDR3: TGTGCCAGCTCACCCCCGTTGGCGCGATCGCCCCACAATGAGCAGTTCTTC.